This TCR beta chain was captured by sequencing in a study of CD8+ T cells in alopecia areata. Study results and caveats: Relative to normal scalp, lesional scalp, especially alopecia totalis/universalis, showed higher clonality. Scalp repertoires also include resident alphabeta T cells from normal skin. Patients displayed less clarity in TCR sharing than mice, a finding possibly related to HLA.

Alopecia areata patients had lesional scalp punch biopsies and peripheral blood taken from them. Note on this clone: Its antigen is still unknown.

cDNA prepared by RNA extraction and subsequent reverse transcription served as the template for sequencing. The method was immunoSEQ multiplex PCR; TCRdb's version includes in-frame clones alone and lacks a portion of them. The table lists 150,000 or so clones, 67% of them singletons. CDR3 length equals 19 residues. The germline CDR1 and CDR2 sequences are SGHTA and FQGNSA. Trimming removed 5 bases from V and 5 bases from J; junction bases left unmatched: 17. The J gene is TRBJ2-5, the V gene TRBV7-2, with 13 bases that match TRBD2. The sample was CD8+ T cells sorted from blood, taken at week 0. The origin of this receptor is a human donor with alopecia areata. The CDR3 nucleotides are TGTGCCAGCAGCCTAACGATTTGGACTAGCGGGGGTGGCCGGGAGACCCAGTACTTC. Translated, it gives CASSLTIWTSGGGRETQYF.